These 8 T cell receptor beta chains originate from one sample sequenced in a study of radiotherapy plus CTLA-4 blockade in lung cancer. The table came from immunoSEQ multiplex PCR; TCRdb's copy has only in-frame clones and leaves some out. The data contain roughly 50,000 clones, approximately 79% of them singletons. Sequencing used peripheral blood, obtained from a patient treated with radiotherapy plus ipilimumab. The receptors derive from a human donor with non-small cell lung cancer who had stable disease on radiotherapy plus ipilimumab.

The chain combines TRBV11-2 with TRBJ1-5; D may be TRBD1 (5 bases). CDR3 length equals 15 residues. The V and J ends lost 0 bases and 4 bases respectively, with 10 bases between them. The germline gives CDR1 SGHAT, CDR2 FQNNGV. CDR3: CASSLDLGGNQPQHF. CDR3 in DNA: TGTGCCAGCAGCTTAGATCTGGGGGGGAATCAGCCCCAGCATTTT.

The sample holds one count of this clone. The rearrangement links TRBV6-5 to TRBJ2-3; 8 nucleotides agree with TRBD1. The CDR3 has 15 residues. The V gene end was trimmed by 5 bases and the J gene end by 2 bases; junction bases not matched to a gene: 6. From germline, CDR1 is MNHEY and CDR2 SVGAGI. The CDR3 DNA follows: TGTGCCAGCAGTGCAGGGGGCGCGTCCACAGATACGCAGTATTTT. Its protein product is CASSAGGASTDTQYF.

The chain joins TRBV4-2 to TRBJ1-1; D gene unclear. This CDR3 contains 16 residues. V lost 0 bases, J lost 1 base, and 12 bases lay in between. Germline V CDR1 and CDR2: LGHNA, YNFKEQ. The CDR3 DNA follows: TGTGCCAGCAGCCAAGACGAACTGGGGAAGAACACTGAAGCTTTCTTT. Translated: CASSQDELGKNTEAFF.

The CDR3 sequence: CASSPPDRVGNTIYF. Here the CDR3 DNA reads TGTGCCAGCAGCCCACCTGACAGGGTGGGAAACACCATATATTTT. The V gene is TRBV7-9, the J gene TRBJ1-3; 7 positions agree with TRBD1. CDR3 size: 15 residues. The germline V gene has CDR1 SEHNR and CDR2 FQNEAQ (reference sequence). J lost 4 bases, V lost 5 bases, and 8 bases had no gene match.

The V and J genes are TRBV4-3 and TRBJ2-3, with no clear D. Germline values: CDR1 LGHNA, CDR2 YSLEER. V was shortened by 0 bases and J by 0 bases, with 7 bases between the two germline ends. The CDR3 runs to 15 residues. DNA of the CDR3: TGCGCCAGCAGCCAAGAACCCCAAAGCACAGATACGCAGTATTTT. Translation gives CASSQEPQSTDTQYF.

The genes are TRBV2 and TRBJ1-1, with D unresolved. CDR3 length: 12 amino acids. The ends were cut back, 1 base at V and 11 bases at J, with 11 bases in the middle. Germline CDR1 SNHLY, CDR2 FYNNEI. The CDR3 reads CASSEDSLGAFF. In nucleotides, the CDR3 is TGTGCCAGCAGTGAAGACTCTTTGGGGGCTTTCTTT.

The DNA of the CDR3 is TGTGCCAGGAATCGCGGCGCAGGGGACACTGAAGCTTTCTTT. Encoded protein: CARNRGAGDTEAFF. The chain recombines TRBV2 with TRBJ1-1, with D tentatively TRBD1 (6 bases). Trimming cost V 9 bases and J 3 bases, with 17 bases left between them. This CDR3 contains 14 residues. Germline V gene lookup returns CDR1 SNHLY and CDR2 FYNNEI.

CDR3 region: CASSYVAGEQFF. The CDR3 DNA follows: TGTGCCAGCAGTTACGTGGCAGGGGAGCAGTTCTTC. The chain has TRBV6-5 and TRBJ2-1, with D maybe TRBD1 (5 bases). Germline lookup yields CDR1 MNHEY and CDR2 SVGAGI. The CDR3 has 12 residues. Trimming took off 2 bases at V and 10 bases at J, with 9 bases between the two ends.